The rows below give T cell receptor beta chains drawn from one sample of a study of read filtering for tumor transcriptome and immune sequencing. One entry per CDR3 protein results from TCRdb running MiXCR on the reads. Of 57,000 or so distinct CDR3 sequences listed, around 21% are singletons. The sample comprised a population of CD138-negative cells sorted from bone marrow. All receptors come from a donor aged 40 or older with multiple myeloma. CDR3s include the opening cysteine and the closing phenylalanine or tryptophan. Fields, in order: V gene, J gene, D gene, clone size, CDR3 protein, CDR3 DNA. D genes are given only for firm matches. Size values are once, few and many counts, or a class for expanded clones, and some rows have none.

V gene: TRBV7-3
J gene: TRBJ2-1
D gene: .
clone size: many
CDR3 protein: CASSLTMEGDVFF
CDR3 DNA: TGTGCCAGCAGCTTAACGATGGAGGGAGACGTATTCTTC

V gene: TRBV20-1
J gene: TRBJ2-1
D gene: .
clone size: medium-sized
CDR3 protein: CSARVGTVGMVGFEQFF
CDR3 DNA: TGCAGTGCTAGAGTGGGAACTGTAGGGATGGTGGGTTTCGAGCAGTTCTTC

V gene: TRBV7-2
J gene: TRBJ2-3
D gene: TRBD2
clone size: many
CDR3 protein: CASSPKSGRADTQYF
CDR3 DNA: TGTGCCAGCAGCCCTAAAAGCGGGAGGGCAGATACGCAGTATTTT

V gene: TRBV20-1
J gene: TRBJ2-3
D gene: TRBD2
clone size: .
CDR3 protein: CSARERESTDTQYF
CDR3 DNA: TGCAGTGCTAGGGAGCGGGAGAGCACAGATACGCAGTATTTT

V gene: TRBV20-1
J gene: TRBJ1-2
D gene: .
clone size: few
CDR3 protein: CSARLWDGYTF
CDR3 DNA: TGCAGTGCTAGACTCTGGGATGGCTACACCTTC

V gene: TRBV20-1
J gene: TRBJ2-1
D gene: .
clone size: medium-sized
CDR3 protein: CSAVKDTSSYNEQFF
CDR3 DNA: TGCAGTGCTGTGAAGGACACGAGCTCCTACAATGAGCAGTTCTTC

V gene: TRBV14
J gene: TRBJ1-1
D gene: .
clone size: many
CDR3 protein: CASSPSRELAFF
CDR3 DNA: TGTGCCAGCAGCCCTTCGCGGGAACTAGCTTTCTTT

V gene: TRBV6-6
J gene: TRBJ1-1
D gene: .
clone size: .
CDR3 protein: CASSYNGPNTEAFF
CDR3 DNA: TGTGCCAGCAGTTATAATGGGCCGAACACTGAAGCTTTCTTT

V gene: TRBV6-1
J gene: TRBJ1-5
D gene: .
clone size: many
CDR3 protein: CASRASNQPQHF
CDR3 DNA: TGTGCCAGCAGGGCCAGCAATCAGCCCCAGCATTTT

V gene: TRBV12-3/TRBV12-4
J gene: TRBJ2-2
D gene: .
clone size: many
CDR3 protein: CASRQPPGTGELFF
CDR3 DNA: TGTGCCAGCAGGCAGCCCCCGGGGACCGGGGAGCTGTTTTTT

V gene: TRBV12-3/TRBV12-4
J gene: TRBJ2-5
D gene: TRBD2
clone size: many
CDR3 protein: CASSSRYLLAGDEETQYF
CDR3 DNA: TGTGCCAGCAGTTCCCGCTATCTACTAGCGGGGGACGAAGAGACCCAGTACTTC

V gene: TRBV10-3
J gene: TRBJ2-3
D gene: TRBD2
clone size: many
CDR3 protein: CAISARTSGTLDTQYF
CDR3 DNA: TGTGCCATCAGTGCCCGGACTAGCGGGACTTTGGATACGCAGTATTTT

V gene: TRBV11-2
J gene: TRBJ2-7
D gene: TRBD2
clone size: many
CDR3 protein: CASSLQTSGSSLYEQYF
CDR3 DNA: TGTGCCAGCAGCCTCCAGACTAGCGGAAGCTCTCTCTACGAGCAGTACTTC

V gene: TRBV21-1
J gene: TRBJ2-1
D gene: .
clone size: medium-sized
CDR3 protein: CASSKGNTTGGGYNEQFF
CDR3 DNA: TGTGCCAGCAGCAAAGGGAACACTACGGGCGGAGGTTACAATGAGCAGTTCTTC

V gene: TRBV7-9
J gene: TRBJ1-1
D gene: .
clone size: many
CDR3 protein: CASSLGAANTEAFF
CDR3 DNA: TGTGCCAGCAGCTTAGGAGCAGCGAACACTGAAGCTTTCTTT